The 12 T cell receptor beta chains below were found in one sample sequenced in a study of blood T cell repertoires in COVID-19. TCRdb keeps only in-frame clones here, not all; method: immunoSEQ multiplex PCR. The repertoire holds about 53,000 clones, with 82% as singletons. Sequences were obtained from peripheral blood. These receptors originate from a human donor in a cohort sampled during active COVID-19.

The chain links TRBV6-6 to TRBJ2-7; D uncertain. Trimming took 6 bases from V and 4 from J, leaving 10 bases between them. In germline, CDR1 is MNHNY, CDR2 SVGAGI (reference sequence). This CDR3 is 12 amino acids long. CDR3 sequence: CASSSAKYEQYF. The CDR3 nucleotides read TGTGCCAGCAGCTCCGCTAAATACGAGCAGTACTTC.

This clone was recorded a few times. This chain joins TRBV6-2 or TRBV6-3 and TRBJ1-5, with 10 nucleotides matching TRBD1. The CDR3 is 14 residues long. V trimming: 1 base; J trimming: 6 bases; junction bases outside the gene matches: 0. Germline CDR1 MNHEY, CDR2 SVGEGT. CDR3 region: CASSYWTGGQPQHF. The CDR3 DNA follows: TGTGCCAGCAGTTACTGGACAGGGGGTCAGCCCCAGCATTTT.

In this sample, this clone turned up a few times. The rearrangement uses TRBV7-8 and TRBJ2-7; 10 bases match TRBD2. There are 15 residues in the CDR3. V lost 5 bases, J lost 6 bases, and 10 bases stayed unmatched. The germline CDR1 and CDR2 sequences are SGHVS and FQNEAQ. This chain's CDR3 is CASSTAGTSAREQYF. CDR3 nucleotides: TGTGCCAGCAGCACAGCCGGGACTAGCGCACGCGAGCAGTACTTC.

This clone was recorded a few times. This sequence joins TRBV3-1 (or the pseudogene TRBV3-2) and TRBJ1-2; 9 bases are shared with TRBD1. The CDR3 is made up of 15 amino acids. The V and J ends lost 6 bases and 3 bases, in that order; junction bases with no gene match: 8. Germline V CDR1 and CDR2: LGHDT, YNNKEL (reference sequence). Here the CDR3 reads CASSSGQGGYYGYTF. CDR3 nucleotides: TGTGCCAGCAGTTCGGGACAGGGAGGATACTATGGCTACACCTTC.

The J gene is TRBJ2-7, the V gene TRBV5-5; possible D gene TRBD2, 5 bases. From germline, CDR1 is SGHKS and CDR2 YYEKEE (reference sequence). The V and J ends lost 8 bases and 0 bases respectively, with 15 bases between them. The CDR3 length is 14 residues. This CDR3 reads CASIFDYTSYEQYF. As DNA, the CDR3 is TGTGCCAGTATCTTTGACTATACCTCCTACGAGCAGTACTTC.

The genes are TRBV6-2 or TRBV6-3 and TRBJ1-4; the D gene is possibly TRBD1 (5 bases). CDR1 and CDR2 (germline): MNHEY, SVGEGT. The length of the CDR3 is 14 residues. Deletions cut 3 bases from V and 6 bases from J, with 11 bases between. The CDR3 region has the DNA TGTGCCAGCAGTTATAGCAGGGCGGATGAAAAACTGTTTTTT. This translates into CASSYSRADEKLFF.

This chain uses TRBV7-9 with TRBJ2-1; D ambiguous. CDR1 is SEHNR, CDR2 FQNEAQ, per germline (reference sequence). CDR3 length equals 13 residues. Between the trimmed V and J ends, which lost 7 bases and 3 bases, there was a span of 10 bases. The CDR3 sequence is CASIGNSYNEQFF. CDR3 DNA sequence: TGTGCCAGCATTGGAAACAGCTACAATGAGCAGTTCTTC.

The chain couples TRBV3-1 (or the pseudogene TRBV3-2) to TRBJ2-7; D call uncertain. This CDR3 has 13 amino acids. The germline gives CDR1 LGHDT, CDR2 YNNKEL (reference sequence). V lost 3 bases and J lost 0, with 6 bases in between. The CDR3, as DNA: TGTGCCAGCAGCCAGAAGAGCTCCTACGAGCAGTACTTC. Translation gives CASSQKSSYEQYF.

The V and J genes are TRBV11-2 and TRBJ2-7, with 10 bases identical to TRBD2. The CDR3 consists of 18 residues. V dropped 4 bases and J dropped 1; count of bases not matched to a gene: 13. Germline V lookup: CDR1 SGHAT, CDR2 FQNNGV. DNA for the CDR3: TGTGCCAGCAGCTCCCCGGGACTAGCGTGGGGAGGGTCCTACGAGCAGTACTTC. Translation gives CASSSPGLAWGGSYEQYF.

V usage is TRBV19 and J usage is TRBJ1-6, with TRBD1 matching 8 bases. This CDR3 region has 16 residues. Looked up from germline, CDR1 is LNHDA and CDR2 is SQIVND (reference sequence). The ends lost 1 base at V and 9 bases at J; junction bases unmatched: 8. Here the CDR3 reads CASSIAARGLSSPLHF. The CDR3 nucleotides read TGTGCCAGTAGTATAGCGGCCAGGGGGCTGAGTTCACCCCTCCACTTT.

The chain has TRBV4-1 and TRBJ2-5; 15 bases map to TRBD2. The CDR3 consists of 19 residues. Germline CDR1 MGHRA, CDR2 YSYEKL. The J segment lost 1 base and the V segment lost 6 bases, leaving 12 bases of the junction unmatched. CDR3 sequence: CASSRGLAGGTGAQETQYF. CDR3 coding DNA: TGCGCCAGCAGTCGGGGACTAGCGGGGGGCACGGGGGCCCAAGAGACCCAGTACTTC.

The chain couples TRBV5-1 to TRBJ2-1; 9 bases are a match to TRBD1. Germline V CDR1 and CDR2: SGHRS, YFSETQ. V lost 3 bases to trimming and J lost 5 bases; unmatched junction nucleotides: 9. The CDR3 sequence is 16 residues long. This CDR3 is CASSSLGQGADNEQFF. The CDR3 DNA follows: TGCGCCAGCAGCTCCCTGGGACAGGGAGCCGACAATGAGCAGTTCTTC.